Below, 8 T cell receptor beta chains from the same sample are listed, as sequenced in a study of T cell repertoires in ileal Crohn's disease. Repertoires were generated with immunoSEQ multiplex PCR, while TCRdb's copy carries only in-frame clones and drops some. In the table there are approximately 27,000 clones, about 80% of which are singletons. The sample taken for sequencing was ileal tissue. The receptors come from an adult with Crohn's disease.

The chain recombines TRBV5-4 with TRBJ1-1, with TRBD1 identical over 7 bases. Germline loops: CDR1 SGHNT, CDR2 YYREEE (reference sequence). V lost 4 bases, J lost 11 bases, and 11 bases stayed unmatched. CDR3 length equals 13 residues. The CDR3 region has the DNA TGTGCCAGCAGCCCGGGACAGCAGCCCATGGCTTTCTTT. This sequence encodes CASSPGQQPMAFF.

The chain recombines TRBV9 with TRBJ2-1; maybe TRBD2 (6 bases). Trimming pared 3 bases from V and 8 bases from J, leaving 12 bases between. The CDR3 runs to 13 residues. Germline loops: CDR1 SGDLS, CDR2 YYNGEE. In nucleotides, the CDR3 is TGTGCCAGCAGCGAGACTAGTCGACATGAGCAGTTCTTC. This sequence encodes CASSETSRHEQFF.

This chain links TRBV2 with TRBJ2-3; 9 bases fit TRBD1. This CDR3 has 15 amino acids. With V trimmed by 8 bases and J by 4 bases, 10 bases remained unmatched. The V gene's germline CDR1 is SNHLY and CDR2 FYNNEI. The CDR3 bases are TGTGCCAGCGAAGAAACAGGGGGCGGGGCAGATACGCAGTATTTT. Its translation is CASEETGGGADTQYF.

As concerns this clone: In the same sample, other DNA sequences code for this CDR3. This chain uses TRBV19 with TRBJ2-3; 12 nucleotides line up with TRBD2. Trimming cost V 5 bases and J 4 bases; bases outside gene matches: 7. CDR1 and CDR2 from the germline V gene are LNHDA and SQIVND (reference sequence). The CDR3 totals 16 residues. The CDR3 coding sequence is TGTGCCAGTAGTCTTCTAGCGGGAGGGGGGGCAGATACGCAGTATTTT. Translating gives CASSLLAGGGADTQYF. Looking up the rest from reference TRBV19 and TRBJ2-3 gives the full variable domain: DGGITQSPKYLFRKEGQNVTLSCEQNLNHDAMYWYRQDPGQGLRLIYYSQIVNDFQKGDIAEGYSVSREKKESFPLTVTSAQKNPTAFYLCASSLLAGGGADTQYFGPGTRLTVL.

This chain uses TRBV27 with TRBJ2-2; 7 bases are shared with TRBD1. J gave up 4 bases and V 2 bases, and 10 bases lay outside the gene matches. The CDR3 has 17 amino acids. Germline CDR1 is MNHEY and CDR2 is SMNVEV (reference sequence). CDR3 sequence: CASSLATPTGFTGELFF. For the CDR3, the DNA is TGTGCCAGCAGTTTAGCCACTCCGACAGGGTTCACCGGGGAGCTGTTTTTT.

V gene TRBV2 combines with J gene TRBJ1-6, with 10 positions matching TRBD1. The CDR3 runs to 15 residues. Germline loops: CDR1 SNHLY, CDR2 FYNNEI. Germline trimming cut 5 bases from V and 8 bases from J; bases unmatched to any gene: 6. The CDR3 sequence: CASSYRDRGYSPLHF. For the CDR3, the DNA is TGTGCCAGCAGTTACCGGGACAGGGGATATTCACCCCTCCACTTT.

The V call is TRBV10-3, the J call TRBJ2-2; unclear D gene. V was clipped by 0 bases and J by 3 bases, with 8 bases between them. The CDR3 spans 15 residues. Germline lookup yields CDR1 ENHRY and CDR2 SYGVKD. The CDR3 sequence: CAISESLADTGELFF. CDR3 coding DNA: TGTGCCATCAGTGAGTCATTAGCAGACACCGGGGAGCTGTTTTTT.

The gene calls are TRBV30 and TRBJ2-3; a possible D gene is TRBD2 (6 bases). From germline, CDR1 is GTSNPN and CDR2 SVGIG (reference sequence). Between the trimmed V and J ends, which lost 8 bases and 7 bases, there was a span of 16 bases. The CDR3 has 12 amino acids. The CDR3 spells CAAERGRNTQYF. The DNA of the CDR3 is TGTGCCGCGGAACGGGGGAGGAATACGCAGTATTTT.